The next 14 T cell receptor beta chains were all read from a single sample in a study of blood T cell repertoires in COVID-19. TCRdb's table, derived via immunoSEQ multiplex PCR, lists solely in-frame clones and lacks some. Here the sample spans about 70,000 clones, 81% being singletons. Sequencing was done on a sample of peripheral blood. These receptors were taken from a man at least 80 years old with acute or convalescent COVID-19.

This chain joins TRBV24-1 and TRBJ2-3, with 12 bases that match TRBD1. Looked up from germline, CDR1 is KGHDR and CDR2 is SFDVKD. Trimming removed 5 bases from V and 6 bases from J; junction bases left unmatched: 5. This CDR3 has 15 amino acids. The CDR3 nucleotides read TGTGCCACCAGTGGGGGACAGGGGGCTGAGGATACGCAGTATTTT. Its protein product is CATSGGQGAEDTQYF.

The chain uses TRBV19 and TRBJ1-1; D perhaps matches TRBD1 (5 bases). Trimming removed 5 bases from V and 4 bases from J, with 20 bases in between. CDR1 and CDR2 from the germline V gene are LNHDA and SQIVND (reference sequence). The CDR3 extends over 16 amino acids. Here the CDR3 reads CASSPGGGWRATEAFF. In nucleotides, the CDR3 is TGTGCCAGTAGTCCTGGTGGGGGGTGGCGAGCCACTGAAGCTTTCTTT.

The DNA for the CDR3 is TGTGCCAGCAGCCAAGATCGGGGGGAGACCCAGTACTTC. Protein sequence: CASSQDRGETQYF. V is TRBV3-1 (or the pseudogene TRBV3-2) and J is TRBJ2-5; D perhaps matches TRBD2 (6 bases). Germline CDR1 LGHDT, CDR2 YNNKEL (reference sequence). V shed 0 bases and J shed 5 bases, with 7 bases lying between them. This CDR3 is 13 amino acids long.

The rearrangement links TRBV9 to TRBJ2-3, with D tentatively TRBD2 (7 bases). V lost 7 bases and J 5 bases, leaving 20 bases between the germline ends. Germline V CDR1 and CDR2: SGDLS, YYNGEE. The CDR3 is made up of 15 amino acids. The CDR3 protein is CASSEGGVLGDTQYF. The CDR3 DNA follows: TGTGCCAGCTCTGAGGGGGGGGTACTTGGAGATACGCAGTATTTT.

The genes are TRBV20-1 and TRBJ2-7; D is unresolved. Germline CDR1 and CDR2: DFQATT and SNEGSKA (reference sequence). V dropped 1 base and J dropped 4 bases, with 5 bases sitting between them. The CDR3 is made up of 11 amino acids. CDR3 DNA: TGCAGTGCTAGAGTTATTTACGAGCAGTACTTC. Protein sequence: CSARVIYEQYF.

The CDR3 DNA reads as TGTGCCAGCACGAACCCGCGGGGGAACTATGGCTACACCTTC. This gives the protein CASTNPRGNYGYTF. V is TRBV6-5 and J is TRBJ1-2; tentative D call: TRBD1 (5 bases). The V end lost 7 bases, the J end lost 2 bases, and 14 bases lay between the germline ends. Germline loops: CDR1 MNHEY, CDR2 SVGAGI. The CDR3 consists of 14 residues.

The chain employs TRBV4-3 and TRBJ1-5, with TRBD1 as a possible D gene (6 bases). Trimming cost V 1 base and J 3 bases, with 7 bases left between them. Germline V gene data show CDR1 as LGHNA and CDR2 as YSLEER. This CDR3 spans 14 amino acids. In nucleotides, the CDR3 is TGCGCCAGCAGCCAAGGGACAGCCAATCAGCCCCAGCATTTT. This translates into CASSQGTANQPQHF.

The chain links TRBV6-5 to TRBJ2-3, with a weak D call TRBD2 (5 bases). This CDR3 comprises 14 residues. Germline CDR1 MNHEY, CDR2 SVGAGI. V was trimmed by 10 bases and J by 1 base, leaving 15 bases between them. The CDR3 spells CATVDGRGTDTQYF. The CDR3 nucleotides read TGTGCCACCGTCGATGGGCGGGGCACAGATACGCAGTATTTT.

This clone has at least ten counts. The V call is TRBV5-1, the J call TRBJ1-1; D unclear. Germline CDR1 reads SGHRS; CDR2 reads YFSETQ. V lost 1 base and J lost 1, with 8 bases in between. This CDR3 is 14 amino acids long. The CDR3 is CASSLNAENTEAFF. In DNA, the CDR3 is TGCGCCAGCAGCTTGAACGCAGAGAACACTGAAGCTTTCTTT.

The CDR3 protein is CASSPRWTGGAGDTQYF. In nucleotides, the CDR3 is TGCGCCAGCAGCCCGAGGTGGACAGGGGGCGCAGGAGATACGCAGTATTTT. The V and J genes are TRBV5-1 and TRBJ2-3, with 11 positions matching TRBD1. V was pared by 4 bases and J by 5 bases, with 12 bases of the junction left unmatched. The CDR3 is 17 amino acids. The germline V gene encodes CDR1 SGHRS and CDR2 YFSETQ.

V usage is TRBV5-1 and J usage is TRBJ2-5; weak D call: TRBD2 (6 bases). This CDR3 has 14 residues. Germline V gives CDR1 SGHRS, CDR2 YFSETQ. Trimming removed 0 bases at V and 5 bases at J, with 11 bases between. The CDR3 DNA reads as TGCGCCAGCAGCTTGGGGGCTAGCGCCGAGACCCAGTACTTC. It codes for CASSLGASAETQYF. Full variable domain (missing parts from reference TRBV5-1 and TRBJ2-5): KAGVTQTPRYLIKTRGQQVTLSCSPISGHRSVSWYQQTPGQGLQFLFEYFSETQRNKGNFPGRFSGRQFSNSRSEMNVSTLELGDSALYLCASSLGASAETQYFGPGTRLLVL.

This clone was seen a handful of times. The chain recombines TRBV18 with TRBJ1-1; possibly TRBD1 for D (5 bases). The CDR3 runs to 13 residues. The V and J ends lost 4 bases and 8 bases respectively, with 14 bases between them. Germline CDR1 KGHSH, CDR2 LQKENI. The DNA for the CDR3 is TGTGCCAGCTCACAGGGCCCTCGGGGGGAAGCTTTCTTT. Its protein product is CASSQGPRGEAFF.

This chain uses TRBV4-2 with TRBJ2-7; possibly TRBD2 for D (6 bases). The CDR3 is made up of 15 amino acids. The V end was cut by 0 bases, the J end by 3 bases, with 12 bases between. The germline CDR1 and CDR2 sequences are LGHNA and YNFKEQ. CDR3: CASSQDRRALYEQYF. The DNA of the CDR3 is TGTGCCAGCAGCCAAGATAGGAGGGCTCTCTACGAGCAGTACTTC.

The genes are TRBV10-3 and TRBJ2-7; TRBD2 aligns across 11 bases. This CDR3 spans 14 amino acids. CDR1 is ENHRY, CDR2 SYGVKD, per germline. The trim removed 10 bases at V and 6 bases at J, leaving 11 bases unmatched. In DNA form, the CDR3 reads TGTGCCACGGGGACTAGCGGACTACTTATCGAGCAGTACTTC. The encoded protein is CATGTSGLLIEQYF.